This T cell receptor beta chain originates from a study of T cells in Graves' hyperthyroidism and ophthalmopathy. Study findings and constraints: Blood held most thyroid clonotypes expanded above 0.001 frequency. Model-based prediction identified ophthalmopathy a median around 6.7 months prior to its onset.

This CDR3 has 14 amino acids. The V gene lost 2 bases and the J gene lost 5 bases, with 12 bases spanning the gap. CDR1 SEHNR and CDR2 FQNEAQ come from the germline V gene (reference sequence). Template material for amplifying TCR beta CDR3 regions consisted of RNA transcripts. With the HTBI primer set, the TCR CDR3 went through a first round of RT-PCR. Each CDR3 protein gets one entry after TCRdb re-called the multiplex PCR reads with MiXCR. This table holds about 660,000 distinct CDR3 sequences, about 45% found once. Patients were excluded because of uncontrolled infection, other autoimmune disease, pregnancy or lactation. Diagnoses were made from clinical symptoms, serum measures (thyroxine and TRAb), thyroid ultrasound and orbital computed tomography. A note on this clonotype: Its cognate antigen is unknown.

The material sequenced was peripheral blood or thyroid tissue (not recorded which). The TCR comes from an adult man with Graves' disease, either hyperthyroidism or ophthalmopathy (not recorded which). The chain carries TRBV7-9 and TRBJ1-2; D is perhaps TRBD1 (5 bases). CDR3 sequence: CASSLIVGDYGYTF. In DNA, the CDR3 is TGTGCCAGCAGCTTAATCGTAGGGGATTATGGCTACACCTTC.